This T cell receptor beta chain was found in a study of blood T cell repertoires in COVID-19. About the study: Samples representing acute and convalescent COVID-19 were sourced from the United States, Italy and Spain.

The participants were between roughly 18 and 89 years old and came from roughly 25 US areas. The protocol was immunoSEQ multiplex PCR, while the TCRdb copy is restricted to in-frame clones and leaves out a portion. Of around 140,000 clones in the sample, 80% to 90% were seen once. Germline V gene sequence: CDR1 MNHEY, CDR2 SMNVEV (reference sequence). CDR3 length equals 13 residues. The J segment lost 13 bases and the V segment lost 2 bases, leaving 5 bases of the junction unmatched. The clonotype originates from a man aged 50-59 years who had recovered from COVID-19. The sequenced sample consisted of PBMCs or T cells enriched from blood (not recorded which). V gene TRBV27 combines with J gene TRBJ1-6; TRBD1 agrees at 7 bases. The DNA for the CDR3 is TGTGCCAGCAGTTTAAACAGGGGTTTGCCCCTCCACTTT. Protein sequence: CASSLNRGLPLHF.